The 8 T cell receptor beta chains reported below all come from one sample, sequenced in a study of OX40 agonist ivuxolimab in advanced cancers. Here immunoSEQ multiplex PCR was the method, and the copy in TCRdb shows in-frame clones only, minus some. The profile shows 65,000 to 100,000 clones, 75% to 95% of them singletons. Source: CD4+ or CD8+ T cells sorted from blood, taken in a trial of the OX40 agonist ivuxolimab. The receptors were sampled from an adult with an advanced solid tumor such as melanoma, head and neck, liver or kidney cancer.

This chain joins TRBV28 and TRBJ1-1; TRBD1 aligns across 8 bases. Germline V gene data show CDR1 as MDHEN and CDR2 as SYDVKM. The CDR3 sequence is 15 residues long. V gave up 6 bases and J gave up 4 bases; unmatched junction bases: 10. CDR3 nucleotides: TGTGCCAGCAGCCCAGGGGGCCCCATAGGCACTGAAGCTTTCTTT. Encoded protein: CASSPGGPIGTEAFF.

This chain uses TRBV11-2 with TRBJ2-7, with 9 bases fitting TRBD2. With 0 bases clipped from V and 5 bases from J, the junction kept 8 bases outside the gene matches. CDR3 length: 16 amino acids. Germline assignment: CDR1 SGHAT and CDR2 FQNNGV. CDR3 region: CASSLDSGGAAHEQYF. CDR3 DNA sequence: TGTGCCAGCAGCTTAGATAGCGGGGGCGCAGCCCACGAGCAGTACTTC.

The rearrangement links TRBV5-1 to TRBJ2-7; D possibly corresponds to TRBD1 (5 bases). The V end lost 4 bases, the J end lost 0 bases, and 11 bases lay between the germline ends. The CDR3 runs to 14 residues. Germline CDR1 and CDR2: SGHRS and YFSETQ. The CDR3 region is CASSRQSSSYEQYF. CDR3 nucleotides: TGCGCCAGCAGCCGACAGTCCAGCTCCTACGAGCAGTACTTC.

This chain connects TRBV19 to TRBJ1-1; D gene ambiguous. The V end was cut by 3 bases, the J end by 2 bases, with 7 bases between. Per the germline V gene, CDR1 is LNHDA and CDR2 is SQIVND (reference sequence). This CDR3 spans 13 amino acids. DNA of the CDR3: TGTGCCAGTAGTATTAAGGGCAACACTGAAGCTTTCTTT. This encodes CASSIKGNTEAFF.

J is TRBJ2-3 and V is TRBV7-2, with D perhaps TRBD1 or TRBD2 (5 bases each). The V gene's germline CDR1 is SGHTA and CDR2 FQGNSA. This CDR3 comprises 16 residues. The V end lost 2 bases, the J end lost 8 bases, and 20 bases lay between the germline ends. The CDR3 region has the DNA TGTGCCAGCAGCTTATGGCAGGCCCGGGGCGGCGTTACGCAGTATTTT. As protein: CASSLWQARGGVTQYF.

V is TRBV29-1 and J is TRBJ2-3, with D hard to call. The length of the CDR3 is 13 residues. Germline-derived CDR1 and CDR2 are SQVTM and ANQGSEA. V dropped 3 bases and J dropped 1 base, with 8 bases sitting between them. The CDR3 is CSVDGDGTDTQYF. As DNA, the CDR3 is TGCAGCGTTGATGGTGACGGCACAGATACGCAGTATTTT.

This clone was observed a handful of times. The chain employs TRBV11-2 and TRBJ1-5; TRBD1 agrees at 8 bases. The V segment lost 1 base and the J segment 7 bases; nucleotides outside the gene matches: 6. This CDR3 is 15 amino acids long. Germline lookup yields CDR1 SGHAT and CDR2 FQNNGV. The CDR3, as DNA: TGTGCCAGCAGCTTAGCATCAGGGGGCGGACAGCCCCAGCATTTT. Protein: CASSLASGGGQPQHF.

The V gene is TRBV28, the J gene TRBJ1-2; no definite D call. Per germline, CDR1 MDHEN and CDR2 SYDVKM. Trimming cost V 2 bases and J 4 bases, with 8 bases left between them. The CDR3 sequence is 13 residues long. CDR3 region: CASSLGLFYGYTF. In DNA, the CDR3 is TGTGCCAGCAGTTTAGGCCTGTTCTATGGCTACACCTTC.